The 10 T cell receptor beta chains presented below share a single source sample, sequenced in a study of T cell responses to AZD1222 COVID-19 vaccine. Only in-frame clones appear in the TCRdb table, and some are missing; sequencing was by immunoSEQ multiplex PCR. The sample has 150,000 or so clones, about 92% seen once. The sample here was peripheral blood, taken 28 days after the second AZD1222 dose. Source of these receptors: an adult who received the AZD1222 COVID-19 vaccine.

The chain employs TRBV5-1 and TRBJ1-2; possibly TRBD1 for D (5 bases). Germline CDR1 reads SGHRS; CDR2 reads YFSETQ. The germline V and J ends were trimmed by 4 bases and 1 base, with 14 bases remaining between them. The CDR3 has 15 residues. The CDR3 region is CASSVGTSFNYGYTF. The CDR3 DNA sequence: TGCGCCAGCAGCGTCGGGACGTCTTTTAACTATGGCTACACCTTC.

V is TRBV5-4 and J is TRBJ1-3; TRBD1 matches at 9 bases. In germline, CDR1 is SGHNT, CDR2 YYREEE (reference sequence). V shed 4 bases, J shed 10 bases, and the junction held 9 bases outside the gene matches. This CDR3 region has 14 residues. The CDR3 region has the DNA TGTGCCAGCAGCCACCGGGACAGGGATGGGACCATATATTTT. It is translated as CASSHRDRDGTIYF.

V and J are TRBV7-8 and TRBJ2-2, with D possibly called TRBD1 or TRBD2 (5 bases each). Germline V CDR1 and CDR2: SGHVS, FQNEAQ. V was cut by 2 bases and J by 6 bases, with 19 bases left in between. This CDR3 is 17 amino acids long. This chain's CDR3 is CASSLRAGTRSAGELFF. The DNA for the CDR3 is TGTGCCAGCAGCTTAAGAGCCGGGACCCGTAGCGCCGGGGAGCTGTTTTTT.

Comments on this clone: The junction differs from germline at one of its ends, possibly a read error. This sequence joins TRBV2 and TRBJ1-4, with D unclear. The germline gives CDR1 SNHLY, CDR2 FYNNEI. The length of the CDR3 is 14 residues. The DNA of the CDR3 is TGTTCCAGCAGTGTGACCGACCATAATGAAAAACTGTTTTTT. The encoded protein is CSSSVTDHNEKLFF.

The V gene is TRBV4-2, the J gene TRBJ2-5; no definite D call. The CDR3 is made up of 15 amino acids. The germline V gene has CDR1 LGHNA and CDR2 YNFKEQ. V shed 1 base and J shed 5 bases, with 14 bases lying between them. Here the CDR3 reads CASSQGDGRVETQYF. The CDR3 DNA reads TGTGCCAGCAGCCAAGGAGACGGTAGGGTGGAGACCCAGTACTTC.

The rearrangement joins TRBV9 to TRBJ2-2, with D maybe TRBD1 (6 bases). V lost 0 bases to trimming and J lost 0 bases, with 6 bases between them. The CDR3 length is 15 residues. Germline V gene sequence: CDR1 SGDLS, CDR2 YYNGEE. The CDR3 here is CASSVEGANTGELFF. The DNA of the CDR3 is TGTGCCAGCAGCGTAGAGGGGGCGAACACCGGGGAGCTGTTTTTT.

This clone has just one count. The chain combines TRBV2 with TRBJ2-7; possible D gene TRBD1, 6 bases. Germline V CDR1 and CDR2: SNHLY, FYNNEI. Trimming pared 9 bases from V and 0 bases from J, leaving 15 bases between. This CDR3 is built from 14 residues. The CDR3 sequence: CASRTEPLSYEQYF. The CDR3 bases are TGTGCCAGTAGGACAGAACCTCTCTCCTACGAGCAGTACTTC.

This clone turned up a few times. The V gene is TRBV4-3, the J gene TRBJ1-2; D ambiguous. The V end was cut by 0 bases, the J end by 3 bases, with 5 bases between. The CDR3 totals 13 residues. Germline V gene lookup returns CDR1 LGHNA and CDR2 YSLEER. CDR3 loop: CASSQEGYYGYTF. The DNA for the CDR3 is TGCGCCAGCAGCCAAGAAGGCTACTATGGCTACACCTTC.

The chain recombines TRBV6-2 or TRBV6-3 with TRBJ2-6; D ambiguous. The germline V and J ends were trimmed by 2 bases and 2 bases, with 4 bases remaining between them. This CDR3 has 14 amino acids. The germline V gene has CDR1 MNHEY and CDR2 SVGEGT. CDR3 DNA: TGTGCCAGCAGTTACCCAGCTGGGGCCAACGTCCTGACTTTC. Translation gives CASSYPAGANVLTF.

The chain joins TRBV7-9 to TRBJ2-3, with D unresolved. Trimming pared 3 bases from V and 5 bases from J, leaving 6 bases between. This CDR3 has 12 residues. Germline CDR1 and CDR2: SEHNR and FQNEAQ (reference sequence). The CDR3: CASSFVGDTQYF. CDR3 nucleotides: TGTGCCAGCAGCTTTGTGGGAGATACGCAGTATTTT. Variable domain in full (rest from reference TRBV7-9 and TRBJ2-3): DTGVSQNPRHKITKRGQNVTFRCDPISEHNRLYWYRQTLGQGPEFLTYFQNEAQLEKSRLLSDRFSAERPKGSFSTLEIQRTEQGDSAMYLCASSFVGDTQYFGPGTRLTVL.